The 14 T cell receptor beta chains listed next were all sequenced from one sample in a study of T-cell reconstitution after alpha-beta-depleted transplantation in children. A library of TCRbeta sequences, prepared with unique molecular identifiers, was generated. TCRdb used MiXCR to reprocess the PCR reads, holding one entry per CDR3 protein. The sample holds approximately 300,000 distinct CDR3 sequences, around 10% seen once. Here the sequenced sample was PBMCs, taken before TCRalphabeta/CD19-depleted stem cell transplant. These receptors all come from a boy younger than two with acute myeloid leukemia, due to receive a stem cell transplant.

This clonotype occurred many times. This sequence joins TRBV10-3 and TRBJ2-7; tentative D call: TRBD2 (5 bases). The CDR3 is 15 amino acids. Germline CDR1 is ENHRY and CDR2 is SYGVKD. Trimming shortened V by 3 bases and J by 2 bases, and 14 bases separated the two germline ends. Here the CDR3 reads CAISDPTGITYEQYF. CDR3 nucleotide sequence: TGTGCCATCAGTGACCCTACGGGGATAACCTACGAGCAGTACTTC.

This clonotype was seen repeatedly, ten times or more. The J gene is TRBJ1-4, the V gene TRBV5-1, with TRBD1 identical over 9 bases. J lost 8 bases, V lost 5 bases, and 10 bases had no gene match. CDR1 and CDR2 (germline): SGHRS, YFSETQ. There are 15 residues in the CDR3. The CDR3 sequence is CASSITGGAGEKLFF. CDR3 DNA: TGCGCCAGCAGTATCACAGGGGGCGCAGGGGAAAAACTGTTTTTT.

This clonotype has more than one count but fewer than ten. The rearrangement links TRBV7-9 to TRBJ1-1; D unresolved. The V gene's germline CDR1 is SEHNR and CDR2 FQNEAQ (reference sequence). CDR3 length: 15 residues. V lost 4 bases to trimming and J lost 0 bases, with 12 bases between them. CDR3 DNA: TGTGCCAGCAGCTGGGCGGACGGACTGAACACTGAAGCTTTCTTT. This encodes CASSWADGLNTEAFF.

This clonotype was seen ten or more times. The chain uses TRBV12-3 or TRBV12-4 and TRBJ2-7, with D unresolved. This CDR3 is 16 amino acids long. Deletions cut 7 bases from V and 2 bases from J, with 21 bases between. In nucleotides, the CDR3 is TGTGCCAGCACCCCCTCAACTAACATACCAACCTACGAGCAGTACTTC. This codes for CASTPSTNIPTYEQYF.

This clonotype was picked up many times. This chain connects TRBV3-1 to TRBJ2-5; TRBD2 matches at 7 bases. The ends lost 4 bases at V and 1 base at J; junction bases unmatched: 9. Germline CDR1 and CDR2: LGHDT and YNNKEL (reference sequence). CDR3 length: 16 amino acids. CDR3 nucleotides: TGTGCCAGCAGCCGGAAAGCAGCGGGGTTCCAAGAGACCCAGTACTTC. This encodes CASSRKAAGFQETQYF.

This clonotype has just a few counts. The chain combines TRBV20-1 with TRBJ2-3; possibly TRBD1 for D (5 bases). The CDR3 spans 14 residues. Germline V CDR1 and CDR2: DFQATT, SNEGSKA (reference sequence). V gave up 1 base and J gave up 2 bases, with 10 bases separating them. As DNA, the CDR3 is TGCAGTGCTAGAGTAGAGACAGCCACAGATACGCAGTATTTT. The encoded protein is CSARVETATDTQYF.

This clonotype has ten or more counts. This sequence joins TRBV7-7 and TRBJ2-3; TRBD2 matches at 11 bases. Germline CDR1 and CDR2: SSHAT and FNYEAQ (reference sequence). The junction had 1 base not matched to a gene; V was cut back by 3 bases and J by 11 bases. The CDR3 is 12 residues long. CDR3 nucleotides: TGTGCCAGCAGCTTGACTAGCGGGAAGCAGTATTTT. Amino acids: CASSLTSGKQYF.

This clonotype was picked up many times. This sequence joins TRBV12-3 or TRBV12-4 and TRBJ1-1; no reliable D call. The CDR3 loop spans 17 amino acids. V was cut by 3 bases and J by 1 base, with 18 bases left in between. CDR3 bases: TGTGCCAGCAGTTTCGGAGGCAATCTGGGGAGGAACACTGAAGCTTTCTTT. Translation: CASSFGGNLGRNTEAFF.

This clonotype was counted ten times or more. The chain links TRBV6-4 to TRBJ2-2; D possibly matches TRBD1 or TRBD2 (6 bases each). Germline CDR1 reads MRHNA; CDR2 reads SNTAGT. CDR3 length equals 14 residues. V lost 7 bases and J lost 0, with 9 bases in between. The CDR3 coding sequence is TGTGCCAGCATGAGGGGGGCGAACACCGGGGAGCTGTTTTTT. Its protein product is CASMRGANTGELFF.

DNA of the CDR3: TGTACCTGCAGTCGTACAGGGGAAGTCCCGTCTGGGGCCAACGTCCTGACTTTC. Translating it yields CTCSRTGEVPSGANVLTF. The gene calls are TRBV2 and TRBJ2-6, with 7 bases fitting TRBD1. The CDR3 has 18 amino acids. The germline CDR1 and CDR2 sequences are SNHLY and FYNNEI.

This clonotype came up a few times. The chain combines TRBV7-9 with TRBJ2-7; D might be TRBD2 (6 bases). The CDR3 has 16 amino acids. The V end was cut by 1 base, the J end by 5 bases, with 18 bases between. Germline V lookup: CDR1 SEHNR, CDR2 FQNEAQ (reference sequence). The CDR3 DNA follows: TGTGCCAGCAGCTTAGGTGGGACTTCGGATCAGAACGAGCAGTACTTC. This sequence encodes CASSLGGTSDQNEQYF.

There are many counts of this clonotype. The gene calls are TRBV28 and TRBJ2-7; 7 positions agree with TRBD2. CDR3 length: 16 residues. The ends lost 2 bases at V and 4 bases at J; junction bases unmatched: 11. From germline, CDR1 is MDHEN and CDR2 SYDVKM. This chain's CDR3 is CASSLIGMGGYYEQYF. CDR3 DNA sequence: TGTGCCAGCAGTTTAATCGGCATGGGGGGGTATTACGAGCAGTACTTC.

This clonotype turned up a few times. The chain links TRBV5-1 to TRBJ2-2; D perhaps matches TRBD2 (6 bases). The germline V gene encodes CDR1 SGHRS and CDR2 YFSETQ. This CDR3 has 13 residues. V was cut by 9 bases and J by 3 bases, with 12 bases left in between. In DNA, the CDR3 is TGCGCCACCTCGGGAGATCACACCGGGGAGCTGTTTTTT. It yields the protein CATSGDHTGELFF.

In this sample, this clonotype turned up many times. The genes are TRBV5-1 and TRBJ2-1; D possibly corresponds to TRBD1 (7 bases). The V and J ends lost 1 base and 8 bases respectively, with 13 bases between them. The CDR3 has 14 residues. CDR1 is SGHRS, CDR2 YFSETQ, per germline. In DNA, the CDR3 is TGCGCCAGCAGCTTGTTCCCAGGGGGGTATGAGCAGTTCTTC. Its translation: CASSLFPGGYEQFF. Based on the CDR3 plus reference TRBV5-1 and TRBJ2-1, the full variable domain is KAGVTQTPRYLIKTRGQQVTLSCSPISGHRSVSWYQQTPGQGLQFLFEYFSETQRNKGNFPGRFSGRQFSNSRSEMNVSTLELGDSALYLCASSLFPGGYEQFFGPGTRLTVL.